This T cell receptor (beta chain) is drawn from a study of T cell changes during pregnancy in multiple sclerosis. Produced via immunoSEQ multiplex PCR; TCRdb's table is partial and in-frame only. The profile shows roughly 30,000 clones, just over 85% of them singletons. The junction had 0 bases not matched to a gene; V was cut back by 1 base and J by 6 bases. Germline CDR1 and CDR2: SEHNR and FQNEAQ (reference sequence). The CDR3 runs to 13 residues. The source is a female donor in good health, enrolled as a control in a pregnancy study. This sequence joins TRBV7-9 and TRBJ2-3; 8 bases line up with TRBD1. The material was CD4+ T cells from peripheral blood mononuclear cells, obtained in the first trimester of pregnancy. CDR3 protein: CASSLDRGDTQYF. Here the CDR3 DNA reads TGTGCCAGCAGCTTAGACAGGGGGGATACGCAGTATTTT.